Listed here are 21 T cell receptor beta chains from one sample, sequenced in a study of cytotoxic CD8 clonotypes in ibrutinib-treated CLL. The table came from immunoSEQ multiplex PCR; TCRdb's copy has only in-frame clones and leaves some out. The sample includes about 92,000 clones, approximately 80% of them seen just once. The sequencing used PBMCs, collected after 24 months of ibrutinib treatment. Receptors were obtained from a human donor with chronic lymphocytic leukemia.

CDR3 coding DNA: TGTGCCAGCTCATCCGAGTCGGGAGGGCGCACTGAAGCTTTCTTT. Translated, it gives CASSSESGGRTEAFF. This chain connects TRBV18 to TRBJ1-1, with D unresolved. Trimming took 5 bases from V and 4 from J, leaving 17 bases between them. The germline V gene encodes CDR1 KGHSH and CDR2 LQKENI. CDR3 length: 15 amino acids.

The CDR3 DNA reads as TGTGCCAGCAGCCAAGGACGAGGGAGCTATGAGCAGTTCTTC. It encodes CASSQGRGSYEQFF. The genes are TRBV14 and TRBJ2-1; perhaps TRBD2 as D (5 bases). CDR1 is SGHDN and CDR2 is FVKESK in the germline V gene. There are 14 residues in the CDR3. V dropped 1 base and J dropped 8 bases, with 12 bases sitting between them.

This rearrangement joins TRBV29-1 to TRBJ1-5; D not resolved. V was shortened by 7 bases and J by 8 bases, with 18 bases between the two germline ends. The CDR3 runs to 13 residues. Germline lookup yields CDR1 SQVTM and CDR2 ANQGSEA. Here the CDR3 reads CSAATVPGEPQHF. The DNA of the CDR3 is TGCAGCGCAGCTACGGTCCCCGGGGAGCCCCAGCATTTT.

The gene calls are TRBV5-6 and TRBJ2-7; D is perhaps TRBD1 (6 bases). Germline values: CDR1 SGHDT, CDR2 YYEEEE. The CDR3 is 13 residues long. V was shortened by 4 bases and J by 3 bases, with 11 bases between the two germline ends. The CDR3 bases are TGTGCCAGCAGCGGTGACAGGTTCTACGAGCAGTACTTC. Translated, it gives CASSGDRFYEQYF.

In this sample, this clone turned up a few times. This sample also contains other DNA sequences that code for the same CDR3. This chain links TRBV28 with TRBJ2-3; 11 bases are a match to TRBD2. Germline V lookup: CDR1 MDHEN, CDR2 SYDVKM. The CDR3 contains 16 residues. J lost 0 bases, V lost 6 bases, and 5 bases had no gene match. The CDR3 DNA is TGTGCCAGCAGCCCTCGACTAGCGGGGAGCACAGATACGCAGTATTTT. It translates to CASSPRLAGSTDTQYF.

The V and J genes are TRBV11-2 and TRBJ2-5; 7 bases are a match to TRBD1. The germline gives CDR1 SGHAT, CDR2 FQNNGV. V lost 4 bases, J lost 7 bases, and 9 bases stayed unmatched. CDR3 length: 14 amino acids. CDR3 in amino acids: CASSSLTGVGTQYF. CDR3 nucleotides: TGTGCCAGCAGCTCCCTTACAGGGGTGGGGACCCAGTACTTC.

This clone appeared once. V is TRBV7-2 and J is TRBJ2-4; D tentatively reads TRBD1 or TRBD2 (5 bases each). There are 14 residues in the CDR3. V lost 2 bases, J lost 10 bases, and 15 bases lay in between. Germline V CDR1 and CDR2: SGHTA, FQGNSA. CDR3: CASSLIRGASIQYF. DNA of the CDR3: TGTGCCAGCAGCTTAATCAGAGGGGCATCTATTCAGTACTTC.

The chain has TRBV5-1 and TRBJ1-4; a possible D gene is TRBD1 (5 bases). Trimming took off 6 bases at V and 2 bases at J, with 14 bases between the two ends. The CDR3 consists of 15 residues. Germline lookup yields CDR1 SGHRS and CDR2 YFSETQ. As DNA, the CDR3 is TGCGCCAGCAAACCCTCCGGGGGGACTAATGAAAAACTGTTTTTT. It encodes CASKPSGGTNEKLFF.

CDR3 protein: CASSVGRGSYTEAFF. The CDR3 bases are TGTGCCAGCAGCGTAGGTCGGGGTTCTTACACTGAAGCTTTCTTT. This chain uses TRBV9 with TRBJ1-1; D gene uncertain. The CDR3 has 15 residues. From germline, CDR1 is SGDLS and CDR2 YYNGEE. V was clipped by 0 bases and J by 3 bases, with 12 bases between them.

This sequence joins TRBV6-6 and TRBJ2-3; possibly TRBD1 for D (5 bases). The V gene lost 5 bases and the J gene lost 0 bases, with 9 bases spanning the gap. The CDR3 is 14 amino acids. Per the germline V gene, CDR1 is MNHNY and CDR2 is SVGAGI (reference sequence). CDR3 DNA: TGTGCCAGCAGTCCGAGACAGAGCACAGATACGCAGTATTTT. It encodes CASSPRQSTDTQYF.

The chain is built from TRBV11-2 and TRBJ1-5; 7 bases fit TRBD1. With 6 bases clipped from V and 5 bases from J, the junction kept 13 bases outside the gene matches. CDR3 length equals 16 residues. Germline assignment: CDR1 SGHAT and CDR2 FQNNGV. In DNA, the CDR3 is TGTGCCAGCAGGAAGACAGGGACAAGCGGTGATCAGCCCCAGCATTTT. Encoded protein: CASRKTGTSGDQPQHF.

This chain joins TRBV5-1 and TRBJ2-1; possibly TRBD1 for D (5 bases). The CDR3 covers 15 residues. The V gene's germline CDR1 is SGHRS and CDR2 YFSETQ. The ends were cut back, 0 bases at V and 5 bases at J, with 12 bases in the middle. CDR3 in DNA: TGCGCCAGCAGCTTGGCGGCAGGGCTGGACAATGAGCAGTTCTTC. Its translation is CASSLAAGLDNEQFF.

The CDR3 nucleotides are TGTGCCAGCAGTATCCAGGGGGCAACTAATGAAAAACTGTTTTTT. Translating gives CASSIQGATNEKLFF. The chain uses TRBV28 and TRBJ1-4; 7 positions match TRBD1. The trim removed 5 bases at V and 0 bases at J, leaving 3 bases unmatched. This CDR3 region has 15 residues. Germline V CDR1 and CDR2: MDHEN, SYDVKM. The full variable domain, in which reference TRBV28 and TRBJ1-4 provide the parts outside the CDR3, is DVKVTQSSRYLVKRTGEKVFLECVQDMDHENMFWYRQDPGLGLRLIYFSYDVKMKEKGDIPEGYSVSREKKERFSLILESASTNQTSMYLCASSIQGATNEKLFFGSGTQLSVL.

A single count supports this clone. The chain links TRBV27 to TRBJ2-1, with 9 bases fitting TRBD2. Trimming took 2 bases from V and 5 from J; bases not matched to a gene: 4. Germline CDR1 MNHEY, CDR2 SMNVEV (reference sequence). This CDR3 has 15 amino acids. CDR3 protein: CASSLGLAGHNEQFF. The CDR3 nucleotides read TGTGCCAGCAGTTTAGGGCTAGCGGGGCACAATGAGCAGTTCTTC.

The J gene is TRBJ2-1, the V gene TRBV19; 7 bases match TRBD2. Germline loops: CDR1 LNHDA, CDR2 SQIVND (reference sequence). J lost 1 base, V lost 2 bases, and 8 bases had no gene match. This CDR3 comprises 17 residues. The CDR3 spells CASSIRGRAGSYNEQFF. CDR3 sequence (DNA): TGTGCCAGTAGTATACGTGGGAGGGCCGGGTCCTACAATGAGCAGTTCTTC.

This clone was detected only once. This chain joins TRBV27 and TRBJ2-1; TRBD2 matches at 7 bases. The J segment lost 3 bases and the V segment lost 4 bases, leaving 6 bases of the junction unmatched. This CDR3 is built from 15 residues. Germline V gene data show CDR1 as MNHEY and CDR2 as SMNVEV (reference sequence). CDR3: CASSYSAGLYNEQFF. CDR3 bases: TGTGCCAGCAGTTATTCAGCGGGACTCTACAATGAGCAGTTCTTC.

The rearrangement links TRBV2 to TRBJ1-4; 8 nucleotides line up with TRBD1. J was trimmed by 3 bases and V by 7 bases; bases with no gene match: 7. CDR3 size: 15 residues. Germline V CDR1 and CDR2: SNHLY, FYNNEI. CDR3: CASIWTGLANEKLFF. The CDR3, as DNA: TGTGCCAGCATCTGGACAGGGTTAGCTAATGAAAAACTGTTTTTT.

V and J are TRBV19 and TRBJ1-5; D is undetermined. With 5 bases removed from V and 3 bases from J, the gap between germline ends came to 8 bases. Germline CDR1 is LNHDA and CDR2 is SQIVND (reference sequence). The CDR3 has 13 residues. CDR3 region: CASSLQLNQPQHF. In DNA, the CDR3 is TGTGCCAGTAGTTTACAACTCAATCAGCCCCAGCATTTT.

As regards this clone: The junction departs from germline at one end; a sequencing error may be responsible. V is TRBV5-6 and J is TRBJ2-3, with a possible D match to TRBD2 (6 bases). Looked up from germline, CDR1 is SGHDT and CDR2 is YYEEEE. This CDR3 is built from 11 residues. CDR3 nucleotide sequence: TGTGCCAGCAGCTTGGGGATTTCGGGAGAATTT. This translates into CASSLGISGEF.

The CDR3 region is CATSRALSSSYGYTF. In nucleotides, the CDR3 is TGTGCCACCAGCAGAGCCCTATCATCATCCTATGGCTACACCTTC. The J gene is TRBJ1-2, the V gene TRBV15; D is unresolved. In germline, CDR1 is LNHNV, CDR2 YYDKDF (reference sequence). Trimming cost V 1 base and J 4 bases, with 13 bases left between them. The CDR3 runs to 15 residues. The whole variable domain, filled in from reference TRBV15 and TRBJ1-2, reads DAMVIQNPRYQVTQFGKPVTLSCSQTLNHNVMYWYQQKSSQAPKLLFHYYDKDFNNEADTPDNFQSRRPNTSFCFLDIRSPGLGDTAMYLCATSRALSSSYGYTFGSGTRLTVV.

V usage is TRBV6-1 and J usage is TRBJ1-1; D remains ambiguous. Germline V gene lookup returns CDR1 MNHNS and CDR2 SASEGT. V lost 7 bases and J 2 bases, leaving 8 bases between the germline ends. This CDR3 comprises 12 residues. The CDR3 DNA is TGTGCCAGCACTGACCCTAACACTGAAGCTTTCTTT. Its protein product is CASTDPNTEAFF.